The next 18 T cell receptor beta chains were all read from a single sample in a study of T cells after yellow fever vaccination. TCRdb itself ran the 5' RACE reads through MiXCR, one entry per CDR3 protein. The data show a few hundred thousand distinct CDR3 sequences, roughly 4.3% seen once. The material sequenced was PBMCs, taken 5 days after the yellow fever booster vaccination. The source of these receptors is a man aged 18 to 30 who received the YFV17D yellow fever vaccine.

This clonotype turned up a few times. V usage is TRBV4-3 and J usage is TRBJ1-1; 12 bases fit TRBD1. The CDR3 has 15 residues. The germline V gene encodes CDR1 LGHNA and CDR2 YSLEER. J lost 12 bases, V lost 3 bases, and 11 bases had no gene match. CDR3 coding DNA: TGCGCCAGCAGCCACGGGGACAGGGGGCGCGTATTTACTTTCTTT. Its protein is CASSHGDRGRVFTFF.

The chain recombines TRBV4-2 with TRBJ1-6; D remains unclear. This CDR3 spans 15 amino acids. V was shortened by 5 bases and J by 8 bases, with 16 bases between the two germline ends. In germline, CDR1 is LGHNA, CDR2 YNFKEQ. The CDR3 bases are TGTGCCAGCAGCTCAGACGTAGGGCCCGATTCACCCCTCCACTTT. It yields the protein CASSSDVGPDSPLHF.

A few counts support this clonotype. V gene TRBV5-5 combines with J gene TRBJ2-2; D perhaps matches TRBD1 (6 bases). Deletions cut 5 bases from V and 0 bases from J, with 14 bases between. Germline V gene sequence: CDR1 SGHKS, CDR2 YYEKEE (reference sequence). The CDR3 contains 16 residues. The CDR3 sequence: CASSDYRVSNTGELFF. The CDR3 region has the DNA TGTGCCAGCAGTGACTACAGGGTGTCGAACACCGGGGAGCTGTTTTTT.

The chain combines TRBV6-5 with TRBJ1-4, with D perhaps TRBD1 (5 bases). Deletions cut 6 bases from V and 8 bases from J, with 19 bases between. Germline V gives CDR1 MNHEY, CDR2 SVGAGI. The CDR3 is 15 amino acids. The CDR3 protein is CASSPSAGWGEKLFF. For the CDR3, the DNA is TGTGCCAGCAGCCCTTCCGCGGGATGGGGCGAAAAACTGTTTTTT.

This clonotype was seen at least ten times. Here the CDR3 DNA reads TGCGCCAGCAGCTTGTCAACCGGACATAGGGATGCTTTCTTT. Its translation: CASSLSTGHRDAFF. The rearrangement uses TRBV5-1 and TRBJ1-1; a possible D gene is TRBD1 (5 bases). The V end was cut by 1 base, the J end by 11 bases, with 18 bases between. This CDR3 contains 14 residues. CDR1 SGHRS and CDR2 YFSETQ come from the germline V gene. Looking up the rest from reference TRBV5-1 and TRBJ1-1 gives the full variable domain: KAGVTQTPRYLIKTRGQQVTLSCSPISGHRSVSWYQQTPGQGLQFLFEYFSETQRNKGNFPGRFSGRQFSNSRSEMNVSTLELGDSALYLCASSLSTGHRDAFFGQGTRLTVV.

The table lists this clonotype with many counts. CDR3 DNA: TGTGCCATTTCGGGACAGGGGGCGCCGGGGACTGAAGCTTTCTTT. The encoded protein is CAISGQGAPGTEAFF. The chain recombines TRBV28 with TRBJ1-1; 12 positions agree with TRBD1. V gave up 10 bases and J gave up 5 bases; unmatched junction bases: 11. Germline V gene data show CDR1 as MDHEN and CDR2 as SYDVKM. This CDR3 has 15 residues.

This clonotype was seen ten or more times. The rearrangement uses TRBV25-1 and TRBJ2-1; a weak D match, TRBD2 (6 bases). Trimming took 6 bases from V and 4 from J, leaving 16 bases between them. Germline V gene data show CDR1 as MGHDK and CDR2 as SYGVNS. CDR3 length: 15 residues. The CDR3 is CASSSRDLLYNEQFF. For the CDR3, the DNA is TGTGCCAGCAGCAGCCGGGACTTGCTTTACAATGAGCAGTTCTTC.

This clonotype was observed at least ten times. V gene TRBV5-1 combines with J gene TRBJ2-5; D possibly uses TRBD1 or TRBD2 (5 bases each). The germline gives CDR1 SGHRS, CDR2 YFSETQ. The CDR3 consists of 13 residues. The CDR3: CATKRGWGETQYF. CDR3 bases: TGCGCTACCAAACGGGGCTGGGGAGAGACCCAGTACTTC.

This clonotype showed up many times. V usage is TRBV7-2 and J usage is TRBJ2-1; a possible D gene is TRBD1 (6 bases). The length of the CDR3 is 12 residues. The germline V and J ends were trimmed by 4 bases and 10 bases, with 11 bases remaining between them. CDR1 and CDR2 from the germline V gene are SGHTA and FQGNSA. In DNA form, the CDR3 reads TGTGCCAGCAGCTCGAACAGGGCCGAGCAGTTCTTC. This encodes CASSSNRAEQFF.

Many counts were recorded for this clonotype. The chain carries TRBV5-1 and TRBJ2-2; 8 bases align to TRBD2. CDR1 is SGHRS and CDR2 is YFSETQ in the germline V gene. The CDR3 runs 15 residues. After removal of 7 bases from V and 5 bases from J, the junction contained 10 bases not matched to a gene. The CDR3: CASGLSRGGTGELFF. Written as DNA, the CDR3 is TGCGCCAGCGGACTCTCTCGCGGGGGGACCGGGGAGCTGTTTTTT.

The chain joins TRBV5-1 to TRBJ1-1; tentatively, D is TRBD1 (5 bases). The CDR3 loop spans 17 amino acids. The germline V and J ends were trimmed by 0 bases and 0 bases, with 15 bases remaining between them. Germline lookup yields CDR1 SGHRS and CDR2 YFSETQ. The CDR3 DNA follows: TGCGCCAGCAGCTTGGTTATGGGTGGGGGAATGAACACTGAAGCTTTCTTT. The encoded protein is CASSLVMGGGMNTEAFF.

This clonotype occurred many times. The chain has TRBV12-3 or TRBV12-4 and TRBJ2-3, with 8 bases matching TRBD2. The CDR3 runs to 16 residues. The junction had 3 bases not matched to a gene; V was cut back by 1 base and J by 0 bases. Here the CDR3 reads CASSLGAGASTDTQYF. The CDR3 coding sequence is TGTGCCAGCAGTTTAGGAGCGGGGGCTAGCACAGATACGCAGTATTTT.

This clonotype was found many times. V usage is TRBV30 and J usage is TRBJ1-4; 7 bases align to TRBD1. With V trimmed by 2 bases and J by 4 bases, 4 bases remained unmatched. The CDR3 runs to 14 residues. The germline V gene has CDR1 GTSNPN and CDR2 SVGIG (reference sequence). The CDR3 DNA follows: TGTGCCTGGAGTTGGGGGGACAGTAATGAAAAACTGTTTTTT. Protein product: CAWSWGDSNEKLFF.

The chain has TRBV5-1 and TRBJ2-3; tentatively, D is TRBD1 (7 bases). This CDR3 has 16 amino acids. CDR1 and CDR2 (germline): SGHRS, YFSETQ. V was cut by 6 bases and J by 4 bases, with 21 bases left in between. Written as DNA, the CDR3 is TGCGCCAGCACCTTTGGGGGGACAGAGTATGCAGATACGCAGTATTTT. Its protein is CASTFGGTEYADTQYF.

The chain uses TRBV7-3 and TRBJ2-6; no firm D call. Trimming removed 4 bases at V and 2 bases at J, with 9 bases between. Germline V gene sequence: CDR1 SGHTA, CDR2 FQGTGA. The CDR3 runs to 15 residues. In DNA form, the CDR3 reads TGTGCCAGCAGCTCATATGATCCTGGGGCCAACGTCCTGACTTTC. It specifies CASSSYDPGANVLTF.

The chain carries TRBV20-1 and TRBJ1-2; D call uncertain. CDR3 length equals 14 residues. The germline gives CDR1 DFQATT, CDR2 SNEGSKA (reference sequence). In DNA, the CDR3 is TGCAGCCTAGCTGTACGATCAGCTAACTATGGCTACACCTTC. This translates into CSLAVRSANYGYTF.

CDR3 nucleotide sequence: TGCGCCAGCAGCCCCGTCGGGCAGCCCACTGAAGCTTTCTTT. This translates into CASSPVGQPTEAFF. The rearrangement links TRBV5-1 to TRBJ1-1; D uncertain. V shed 4 bases and J shed 4 bases, with 14 bases lying between them. The germline V gene encodes CDR1 SGHRS and CDR2 YFSETQ. This CDR3 is 14 amino acids long.

This clonotype was seen at least ten times. The rearrangement joins TRBV5-1 to TRBJ2-7, with D hard to call. V shed 3 bases and J shed 1 base, with 14 bases lying between them. The length of the CDR3 is 15 residues. Germline V gene lookup returns CDR1 SGHRS and CDR2 YFSETQ. CDR3 nucleotide sequence: TGCGCCAGCAGCTCCCAAGGATCTATTTCCTACGAGCAGTACTTC. Protein product: CASSSQGSISYEQYF.